These 29 T cell receptor beta chains were all obtained from the same sample, sequenced in a study of T cells in localized non-small cell lung cancer. Produced via immunoSEQ multiplex PCR; TCRdb's table is partial and in-frame only. The sample carries about 17,000 clones, around 80% recorded once. This material consisted of peripheral blood, taken before any cancer treatment. Receptor source: a male donor at least 60 years old with stage III lung adenocarcinoma.

V gene TRBV5-1 combines with J gene TRBJ1-1; D uncertain. Trimming pared 6 bases from V and 0 bases from J, leaving 9 bases between. The CDR3 runs 13 residues. The germline V gene encodes CDR1 SGHRS and CDR2 YFSETQ. CDR3 DNA sequence: TGCGCCAGCAACAAGGGAGTGAACACTGAAGCTTTCTTT. Amino acids: CASNKGVNTEAFF.

J is TRBJ1-4 and V is TRBV7-2; 8 bases fit TRBD1. The V segment lost 5 bases and the J segment 7 bases; nucleotides outside the gene matches: 6. CDR3 length: 14 residues. CDR1 and CDR2 from the germline V gene are SGHTA and FQGNSA. CDR3 sequence (DNA): TGTGCCAGCAGCCGGGACAGGTTGGGTGAAAAACTGTTTTTT. Amino acids: CASSRDRLGEKLFF.

This clone occurred a few times. The gene calls are TRBV2 and TRBJ1-1; 8 bases map to TRBD1. CDR3 length: 15 amino acids. CDR1 and CDR2 from the germline V gene are SNHLY and FYNNEI. V was clipped by 4 bases and J by 6 bases; unmatched bases: 10. CDR3 in DNA: TGTGCCAGCAGTGGCTCAGGGGGCGTATTCTCTGAAGCTTTCTTT. It is translated as CASSGSGGVFSEAFF. The entire variable domain, with the rest obtained from reference TRBV2 and TRBJ1-1, is as follows: EPEVTQTPSHQVTQMGQEVILRCVPISNHLYFYWYRQILGQKVEFLVSFYNNEISEKSEIFDDQFSVERPDGSNFTLKIRSTKLEDSAMYFCASSGSGGVFSEAFFGQGTRLTVV.

The genes are TRBV19 and TRBJ1-2, with a tentative D call TRBD1 (6 bases). Trimming took 4 bases from V and 4 from J, leaving 19 bases between them. CDR3 length: 16 amino acids. In germline, CDR1 is LNHDA, CDR2 SQIVND (reference sequence). The CDR3 DNA sequence: TGTGCCAGTAGTACAAAACAGGGACGTGATAGCTATGGCTACACCTTC. Protein sequence: CASSTKQGRDSYGYTF.

The table lists this clone with a count of one. The gene calls are TRBV9 and TRBJ2-3, with D perhaps being TRBD1 or TRBD2 (6 bases each). Germline-derived CDR1 and CDR2 are SGDLS and YYNGEE. Trimming took 0 bases from V and 3 from J, leaving 17 bases between them. CDR3 length equals 17 residues. The CDR3 DNA follows: TGTGCCAGCAGCGTAGATGGCTTGGGGGGCCGGACAGATACGCAGTATTTT. This sequence encodes CASSVDGLGGRTDTQYF.

The CDR3 bases are TGTGCCAGCTCACCAGGGGAGGTCTCTGAAGCTTTCTTT. It codes for CASSPGEVSEAFF. The chain employs TRBV18 and TRBJ1-1, with unresolved D. V was pared by 2 bases and J by 6 bases, with 10 bases between. The CDR3 length is 13 residues. CDR1 is KGHSH and CDR2 is LQKENI in the germline V gene. The full variable domain, with the rest looked up from reference TRBV18 and TRBJ1-1, is NAGVMQNPRHLVRRRGQEARLRCSPMKGHSHVYWYRQLPEEGLKFMVYLQKENIIDESGMPKERFSAEFPKEGPSILRIQQVVRGDSAAYFCASSPGEVSEAFFGQGTRLTVV.

The rearrangement uses TRBV7-8 and TRBJ1-1; D is undetermined. The germline gives CDR1 SGHVS, CDR2 FQNEAQ. Trimming stripped 3 bases from V and 8 bases from J, with 13 bases between. CDR3 length: 13 amino acids. CDR3 nucleotide sequence: TGTGCCAGCAGCTTGGGGAAGGGTCGCGAAGCTTTCTTT. It encodes CASSLGKGREAFF. The whole variable domain, filled in from reference TRBV7-8 and TRBJ1-1, reads GAGVSQSPRYKVAKRGQDVALRCDPISGHVSLFWYQQALGQGPEFLTYFQNEAQLDKSGLPSDRFFAERPEGSVSTLKIQRTQQEDSAVYLCASSLGKGREAFFGQGTRLTVV.

The rearrangement links TRBV19 to TRBJ2-1; D possibly matches TRBD1 or TRBD2 (5 bases each). Germline V lookup: CDR1 LNHDA, CDR2 SQIVND (reference sequence). Trimming shortened V by 10 bases and J by 8 bases, and 15 bases separated the two germline ends. The CDR3 covers 12 residues. The CDR3 DNA reads as TGTGCCACGAGGACACCGAGGGATGAGCAGTTCTTC. It encodes CATRTPRDEQFF.

This clone was observed a handful of times. The chain has TRBV19 and TRBJ1-1; D possibly corresponds to TRBD1 (6 bases). This CDR3 comprises 13 residues. Trimming cost V 4 bases and J 7 bases, with 13 bases left between them. Germline V CDR1 and CDR2: LNHDA, SQIVND (reference sequence). The CDR3 DNA reads as TGTGCCAGTAGTACGGGGGGCGCAGGTGAAGCTTTCTTT. As protein: CASSTGGAGEAFF. Together with reference TRBV19 and TRBJ1-1, the CDR3 gives the full variable domain: DGGITQSPKYLFRKEGQNVTLSCEQNLNHDAMYWYRQDPGQGLRLIYYSQIVNDFQKGDIAEGYSVSREKKESFPLTVTSAQKNPTAFYLCASSTGGAGEAFFGQGTRLTVV.

The CDR3 nucleotides are TGTGCCACCAAAAATCGCGGGGGGCTTCAAGAGACCCAGTACTTC. Amino acids: CATKNRGGLQETQYF. J is TRBJ2-5 and V is TRBV15; the match to TRBD2 covers 8 bases. The V gene's germline CDR1 is LNHNV and CDR2 YYDKDF (reference sequence). V lost 7 bases to trimming and J lost 2 bases; unmatched junction nucleotides: 9. The CDR3 extends over 15 amino acids. Variable domain in full (rest from reference TRBV15 and TRBJ2-5): DAMVIQNPRYQVTQFGKPVTLSCSQTLNHNVMYWYQQKSSQAPKLLFHYYDKDFNNEADTPDNFQSRRPNTSFCFLDIRSPGLGDTAMYLCATKNRGGLQETQYFGPGTRLLVL.

The sample holds one count of this clone. The rearrangement uses TRBV18 and TRBJ1-1, with no clear D. The germline V and J ends were trimmed by 6 bases and 1 base, with 12 bases remaining between them. Germline V lookup: CDR1 KGHSH, CDR2 LQKENI. The CDR3 totals 14 residues. This CDR3 is CASSGLVPNTEAFF. For the CDR3, the DNA is TGTGCCAGCTCTGGGCTAGTCCCGAACACTGAAGCTTTCTTT.

In regard to this clone: The junction differs from germline at one of its ends, possibly a read error. The chain has TRBV7-7 and TRBJ2-1; 9 positions agree with TRBD2. From germline, CDR1 is SSHAT and CDR2 FNYEAQ (reference sequence). The CDR3 is made up of 14 amino acids. The CDR3 sequence: CASSRASGDNEQFF. CDR3 in DNA: TGTGCTAGCAGCAGGGCTAGCGGGGATAATGAGCAGTTCTTC.

V gene TRBV5-4 combines with J gene TRBJ1-1; D call uncertain. Trimming removed 3 bases from V and 3 bases from J, with 6 bases in between. CDR1 and CDR2 from the germline V gene are SGHNT and YYREEE (reference sequence). The CDR3 extends over 12 amino acids. CDR3 sequence (DNA): TGTGCCAGCAGCTACCAGGACACTGAAGCTTTCTTT. It is translated as CASSYQDTEAFF.

V gene TRBV2 combines with J gene TRBJ1-1; TRBD1 is a possible D gene (5 bases). The CDR3 consists of 17 residues. Germline CDR1 reads SNHLY; CDR2 reads FYNNEI. The V gene lost 6 bases and the J gene lost 4 bases, with 24 bases spanning the gap. The CDR3 is CASRESLGRRGGTEAFF. CDR3 nucleotide sequence: TGTGCCAGCAGAGAAAGTCTGGGACGCCGGGGGGGCACTGAAGCTTTCTTT.

V usage is TRBV7-8 and J usage is TRBJ1-4, with D uncertain. This CDR3 contains 14 residues. Germline V gene lookup returns CDR1 SGHVS and CDR2 FQNEAQ. The V and J ends lost 5 bases and 5 bases respectively, with 12 bases between them. CDR3 nucleotides: TGTGCCAGCAGCACCCAATCCCCAAATGAAAAACTGTTTTTT. Its protein is CASSTQSPNEKLFF.

This clone was detected only a few times. This chain uses TRBV19 with TRBJ1-5, with D unresolved. Trimming removed 3 bases from V and 4 bases from J, with 19 bases in between. Germline CDR1 reads LNHDA; CDR2 reads SQIVND (reference sequence). The CDR3 covers 17 residues. The CDR3 region is CASSIMSLGSSNQPQHF. In DNA, the CDR3 is TGTGCCAGTAGTATTATGTCGCTGGGCAGTTCTAATCAGCCCCAGCATTTT.

The chain carries TRBV12-5 and TRBJ2-3; D remains ambiguous. The V end was cut by 7 bases, the J end by 0 bases, with 8 bases between. Germline V CDR1 and CDR2: LGHNT, FRNRAP. There are 13 residues in the CDR3. This CDR3 is CASAQTSTDTQYF. For the CDR3, the DNA is TGTGCTAGTGCACAGACTAGCACAGATACGCAGTATTTT.

The rearrangement links TRBV9 to TRBJ2-7; TRBD1 agrees at 9 bases. The V gene end was trimmed by 3 bases and the J gene end by 3 bases; junction bases not matched to a gene: 4. The CDR3 runs 14 residues. Germline V gene lookup returns CDR1 SGDLS and CDR2 YYNGEE. The CDR3: CASSEGTGNYEQYF. In DNA, the CDR3 is TGTGCCAGCAGCGAAGGGACAGGGAACTACGAGCAGTACTTC. The full variable domain, in which reference TRBV9 and TRBJ2-7 provide the parts outside the CDR3, is DSGVTQTPKHLITATGQRVTLRCSPRSGDLSVYWYQQSLDQGLQFLIQYYNGEERAKGNILERFSAQQFPDLHSELNLSSLELGDSALYFCASSEGTGNYEQYFGPGTRLTVT.

The chain recombines TRBV7-9 with TRBJ1-1; the D gene is possibly TRBD1 (5 bases). Per germline, CDR1 SEHNR and CDR2 FQNEAQ (reference sequence). The V end was cut by 5 bases, the J end by 0 bases, with 7 bases between. CDR3 length: 13 residues. The CDR3 loop is CASSLTVNTEAFF. CDR3 DNA: TGTGCCAGCAGCCTGACAGTGAACACTGAAGCTTTCTTT. Full variable domain (remainder filled in from reference TRBV7-9 and TRBJ1-1): DTGVSQNPRHKITKRGQNVTFRCDPISEHNRLYWYRQTLGQGPEFLTYFQNEAQLEKSRLLSDRFSAERPKGSFSTLEIQRTEQGDSAMYLCASSLTVNTEAFFGQGTRLTVV.

The rearrangement uses TRBV5-1 and TRBJ1-3; no clear D gene. The CDR3 extends over 12 amino acids. V was cut by 4 bases and J by 4 bases, with 6 bases left in between. Germline lookup yields CDR1 SGHRS and CDR2 YFSETQ. The CDR3 region is CASSPDGNTIYF. Written as DNA, the CDR3 is TGCGCCAGCAGCCCCGACGGAAACACCATATATTTT.

This clone was found once. This chain joins TRBV5-1 and TRBJ2-1, with 8 bases identical to TRBD2. The CDR3 is 14 amino acids. Germline CDR1 is SGHRS and CDR2 is YFSETQ. V dropped 2 bases and J dropped 7; count of bases not matched to a gene: 5. CDR3 coding DNA: TGCGCCAGCAGCTTTACGGGGGGGCCAAATGAGCAGTTCTTC. Translation: CASSFTGGPNEQFF.

The V and J genes are TRBV27 and TRBJ1-2; D not resolved. The CDR3 contains 16 residues. The V end lost 5 bases, the J end lost 2 bases, and 18 bases lay between the germline ends. Germline V lookup: CDR1 MNHEY, CDR2 SMNVEV (reference sequence). The CDR3 DNA sequence: TGTGCCAGCAGTCCCCTGATAGGGCTTAGGAACTATGGCTACACCTTC. This codes for CASSPLIGLRNYGYTF.

This chain connects TRBV5-4 to TRBJ2-5; TRBD1 matches at 9 bases. V gave up 4 bases and J gave up 5 bases; unmatched junction bases: 6. The CDR3 extends over 14 amino acids. Germline-derived CDR1 and CDR2 are SGHNT and YYREEE (reference sequence). The chain's CDR3 is CASSQDRGGETQYF. CDR3 coding DNA: TGTGCCAGCAGCCAGGACAGGGGCGGGGAGACCCAGTACTTC.

V is TRBV12-5 and J is TRBJ2-3; D not certain. The CDR3 is 12 residues long. V was pared by 4 bases and J by 6 bases, with 8 bases between. Germline lookup yields CDR1 LGHNT and CDR2 FRNRAP. The CDR3 DNA sequence: TGTGCTAGTGGTTCCTCAAGCGATACGCAGTATTTT. Translating it yields CASGSSSDTQYF.

The chain uses TRBV2 and TRBJ1-5, with TRBD1 matching over 10 bases. Germline V lookup: CDR1 SNHLY, CDR2 FYNNEI. This CDR3 is built from 13 residues. V lost 4 bases and J lost 12; bases outside the gene matches: 6. DNA of the CDR3: TGTGCCAGCAGTGGGGGACAGGGGCTGTTCCAGCATTTT. This sequence encodes CASSGGQGLFQHF.

Comment on this clone: Compared with germline, one end of the junction differs, possibly owing to a read error. The genes are TRBV5-1 and TRBJ1-1; the D gene is possibly TRBD1 (6 bases). The CDR3 length is 13 residues. Per the germline V gene, CDR1 is SGHRS and CDR2 is YFSETQ. The CDR3 DNA sequence: TGCGCCAGCAGCTTAAAGGGGGACACTGAATCTTTCTTT. This codes for CASSLKGDTESFF. The variable domain in full, with the rest retrieved from reference TRBV5-1 and TRBJ1-1, is KAGVTQTPRYLIKTRGQQVTLSCSPISGHRSVSWYQQTPGQGLQFLFEYFSETQRNKGNFPGRFSGRQFSNSRSEMNVSTLELGDSALYLCASSLKGDTESFFGQGTRLTVV.

Regarding this clone: A read error may account for a junction end that differs from germline. The chain is built from TRBV7-2 and TRBJ2-1; TRBD2 matches at 9 bases. The CDR3 is 14 amino acids. Looked up from germline, CDR1 is SGHTA and CDR2 is FQGNSA. CDR3 loop: CASGFRLAVNEQFF. CDR3 bases: TGTGCCAGCGGCTTTCGACTAGCGGTAAATGAGCAGTTCTTC. The whole variable domain, remainder taken from reference TRBV7-2 and TRBJ2-1, is GAGVSQSPSNKVTEKGKDVELRCDPISGHTALYWYRQSLGQGLEFLIYFQGNSAPDKSGLPSDRFSAERTGGSVSTLTIQRTQQEDSAVYLCASGFRLAVNEQFFGPGTRLTVL.

The chain carries TRBV9 and TRBJ2-2; TRBD1 aligns across 7 bases. This CDR3 is 15 amino acids long. Germline-derived CDR1 and CDR2 are SGDLS and YYNGEE. Germline trimming cut 0 bases from V and 5 bases from J; bases unmatched to any gene: 4. Here the CDR3 DNA reads TGTGCCAGCAGCGTAGCAGGGGGATATACCGGGGAGCTGTTTTTT. Amino acid sequence: CASSVAGGYTGELFF. Complete variable domain (other parts from reference TRBV9 and TRBJ2-2): DSGVTQTPKHLITATGQRVTLRCSPRSGDLSVYWYQQSLDQGLQFLIQYYNGEERAKGNILERFSAQQFPDLHSELNLSSLELGDSALYFCASSVAGGYTGELFFGEGSRLTVL.

The V call is TRBV6-1, the J call TRBJ1-1, with D unresolved. The CDR3 has 15 residues. The V end was cut by 8 bases, the J end by 0 bases, with 16 bases between. Germline values: CDR1 MNHNS, CDR2 SASEGT. The CDR3 spells CASQFRRDMNTEAFF. The CDR3 DNA reads TGTGCCAGCCAGTTTCGTCGGGATATGAACACTGAAGCTTTCTTT.